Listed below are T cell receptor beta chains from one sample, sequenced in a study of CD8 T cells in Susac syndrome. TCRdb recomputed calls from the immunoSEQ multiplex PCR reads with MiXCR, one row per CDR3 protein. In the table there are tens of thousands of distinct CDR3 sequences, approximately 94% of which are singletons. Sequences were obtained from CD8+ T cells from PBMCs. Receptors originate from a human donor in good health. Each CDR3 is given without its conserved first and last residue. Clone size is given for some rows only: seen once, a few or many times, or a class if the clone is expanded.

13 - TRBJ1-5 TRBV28 ASSSIDGVNQPQH
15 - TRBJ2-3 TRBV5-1 ASSFDTGRGVTDTQY
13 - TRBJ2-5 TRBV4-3 ASSQGYDSQETQY
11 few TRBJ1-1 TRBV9 ASSLWVNTEAF
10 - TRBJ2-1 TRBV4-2 ASSPGPEEQF
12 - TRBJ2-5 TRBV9 ASSESGGQETQY
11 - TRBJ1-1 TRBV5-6 ASSLEVYTEAF
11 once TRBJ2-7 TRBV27 ASSRGSTYEQY
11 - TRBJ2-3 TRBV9 ATSPGGSDTQY
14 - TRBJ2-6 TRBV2 ASSELPGLGANVLT
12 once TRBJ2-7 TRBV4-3 ASSQDAGSYEQY
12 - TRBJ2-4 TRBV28 ASSPQTGWNIQY
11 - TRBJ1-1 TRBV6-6 ASSYEANTEAF
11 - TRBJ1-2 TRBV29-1 SAPRGESYGYT
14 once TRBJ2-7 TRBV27 ASTRVGGRPSYEQY
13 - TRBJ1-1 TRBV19 ASSIRAGGSTEAF
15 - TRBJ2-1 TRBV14 ASSQERLAVSYNEQF
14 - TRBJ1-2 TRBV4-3 ASSQESGTANYGYT
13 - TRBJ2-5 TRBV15 ATSNYRAPGETQY
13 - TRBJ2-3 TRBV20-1 SAPGLADITDTQY
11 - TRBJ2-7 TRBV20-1 SARDLTGYEQY
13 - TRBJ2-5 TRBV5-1 ASSPPDRGGETQY